This entry describes one T cell receptor beta chain. The CDR3 spans 14 residues. Germline CDR1 DFQATT, CDR2 SNEGSKA (reference sequence). With V trimmed by 6 bases and J by 3 bases, 7 bases remained unmatched. The entry originates in a study of response to subunit inactivated influenza vaccine. TCRdb reprocessed the RT-PCR reads via MiXCR and lists one record per CDR3 protein. Of just under 550,000 distinct CDR3 sequences listed, roughly 25% are singletons. This same sample was also taken into another study, of T cells expressing NK-cell markers. This second study notes: With UMIs, 5'RACE template switching was used to make TCR beta cDNA. NKG2C+ dominant clonotypes from more than 5 donors made up about 1.0-8% of CD8+ T cells. In four donors, these clonotypes also led the CD3+CD56-NKG2C+ fraction.

The material sequenced was CD4+ T cells sorted from PBMCs, taken 11 to 12 days after vaccination. The TCR sequence derives from a man aged 50-60 years who received an inactivated influenza vaccine. The genes are TRBV20-1 and TRBJ2-7, with TRBD2 matching over 11 bases. CDR3 region: CSAKTSGISYEQYF. The CDR3 DNA reads TGCAGTGCAAAGACTAGCGGGATAAGCTACGAGCAGTACTTC.